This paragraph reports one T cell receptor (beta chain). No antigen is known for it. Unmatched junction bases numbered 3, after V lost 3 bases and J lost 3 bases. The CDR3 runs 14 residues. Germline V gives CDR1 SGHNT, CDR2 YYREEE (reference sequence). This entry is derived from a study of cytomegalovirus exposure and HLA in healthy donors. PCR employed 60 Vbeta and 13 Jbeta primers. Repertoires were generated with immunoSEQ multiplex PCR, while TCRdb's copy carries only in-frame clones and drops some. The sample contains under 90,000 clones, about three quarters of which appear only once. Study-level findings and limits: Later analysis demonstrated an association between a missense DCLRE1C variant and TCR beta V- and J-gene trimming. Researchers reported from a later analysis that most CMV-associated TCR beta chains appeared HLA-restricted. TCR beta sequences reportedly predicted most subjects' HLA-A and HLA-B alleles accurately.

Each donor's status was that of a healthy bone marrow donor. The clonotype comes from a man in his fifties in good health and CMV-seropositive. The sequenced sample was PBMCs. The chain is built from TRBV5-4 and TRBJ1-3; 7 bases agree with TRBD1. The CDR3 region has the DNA TGTGCCAGCAGCTCCCGGGACAGTGGAAACACCATATATTTT. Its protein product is CASSSRDSGNTIYF.